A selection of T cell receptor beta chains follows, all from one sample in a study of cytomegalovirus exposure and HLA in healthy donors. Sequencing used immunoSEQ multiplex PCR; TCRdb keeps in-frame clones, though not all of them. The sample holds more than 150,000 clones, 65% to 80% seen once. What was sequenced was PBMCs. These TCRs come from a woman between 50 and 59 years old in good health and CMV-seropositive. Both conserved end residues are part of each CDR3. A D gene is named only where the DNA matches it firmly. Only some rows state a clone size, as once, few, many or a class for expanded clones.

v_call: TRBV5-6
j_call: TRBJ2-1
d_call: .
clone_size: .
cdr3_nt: TGTGCCAGCAGCTTCGGACAGAACAATGAGCAGTTCTTC
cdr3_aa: CASSFGQNNEQFF

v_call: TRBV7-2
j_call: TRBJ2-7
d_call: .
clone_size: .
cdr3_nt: TGTGCCAGCAGCTTAGCTAACGGGTATCGGGACTACGAGCAGTACTTC
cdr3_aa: CASSLANGYRDYEQYF

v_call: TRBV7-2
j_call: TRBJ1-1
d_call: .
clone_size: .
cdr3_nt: TGTGCCAGCAGCTTAGACTACAGGGCGGGAGCTTTCTTT
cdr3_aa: CASSLDYRAGAFF

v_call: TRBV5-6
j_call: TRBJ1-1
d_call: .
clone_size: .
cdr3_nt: TGTGCCAGCAGCTTGGAGCCCCTGAACACTGAAGCTTTCTTT
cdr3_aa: CASSLEPLNTEAFF

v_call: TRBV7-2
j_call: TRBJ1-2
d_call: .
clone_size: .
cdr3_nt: TGTGCCAGCAGCTTACGGGGGGTCGCCTATGGCTACACCTTC
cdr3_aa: CASSLRGVAYGYTF

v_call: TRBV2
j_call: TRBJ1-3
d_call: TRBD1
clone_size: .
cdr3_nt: TGTGCCAGCAGTGTGGGCCAGGGGGCATTGGGCACCATATATTTT
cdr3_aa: CASSVGQGALGTIYF

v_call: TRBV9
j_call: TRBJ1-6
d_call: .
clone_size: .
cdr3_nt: TGTGCCAGCAGCGTAGTGGGGACGGGGGATTCACCCCTCCACTTT
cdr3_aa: CASSVVGTGDSPLHF

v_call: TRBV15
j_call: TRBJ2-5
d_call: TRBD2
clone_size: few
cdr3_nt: TGTGCCACCAGACCCGGCGCGGGGGTTGAGACCCAGTACTTC
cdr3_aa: CATRPGAGVETQYF

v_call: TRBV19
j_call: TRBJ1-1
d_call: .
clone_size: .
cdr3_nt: TGTGCCAGTAGTATAGATGAGGATTTGGACACTGAAGCTTTCTTT
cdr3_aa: CASSIDEDLDTEAFF

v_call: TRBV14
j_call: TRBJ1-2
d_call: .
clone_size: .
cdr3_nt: TGTGCCAGCAGCCCCGTCGGAGTATTCTATGGCTACACCTTC
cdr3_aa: CASSPVGVFYGYTF

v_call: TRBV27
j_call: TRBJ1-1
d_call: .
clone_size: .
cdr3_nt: TGTGCCAGCAGTTCCTTCTTTGGGGGAGGGCTGAACACTGAAGCTTTCTTT
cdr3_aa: CASSSFFGGGLNTEAFF

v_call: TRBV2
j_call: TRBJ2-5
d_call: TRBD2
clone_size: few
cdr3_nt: TGTGCCAGCAGTTCTCGGGCTAGCGGGGTCACGCAAGAGACCCAGTACTTC
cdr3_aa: CASSSRASGVTQETQYF

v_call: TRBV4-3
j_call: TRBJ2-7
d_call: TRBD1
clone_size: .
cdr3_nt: TGCGCCAGCAACCACAGGGGCCAATCTGCCTACGAGCAGTACTTC
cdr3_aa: CASNHRGQSAYEQYF

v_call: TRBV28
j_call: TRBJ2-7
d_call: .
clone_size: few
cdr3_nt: TGTGCCAGCAGGTTACAGGCAAACTACGAGCAGTACTTC
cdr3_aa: CASRLQANYEQYF

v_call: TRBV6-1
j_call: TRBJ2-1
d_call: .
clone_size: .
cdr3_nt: TGTGCCAGCAGTGAACAGGGCGGTCGCTCCTACAATGAGCAGTTCTTC
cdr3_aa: CASSEQGGRSYNEQFF

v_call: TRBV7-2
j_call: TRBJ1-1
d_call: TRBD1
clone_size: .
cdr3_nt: TGTGCCAGCAGCACACAGGGGGCTCCTTACACTGAAGCTTTCTTT
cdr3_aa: CASSTQGAPYTEAFF

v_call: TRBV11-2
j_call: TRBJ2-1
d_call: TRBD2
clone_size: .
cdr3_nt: TGTGCCAGCAGCCCAGGTGGCGGGGGGCGTTACAATGAGCAGTTCTTC
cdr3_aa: CASSPGGGGRYNEQFF

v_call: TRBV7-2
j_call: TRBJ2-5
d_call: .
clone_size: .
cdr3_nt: TGTGCCAGCAGCTGGGGGGGGCCGGGGGAGACCCAGTACTTC
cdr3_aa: CASSWGGPGETQYF

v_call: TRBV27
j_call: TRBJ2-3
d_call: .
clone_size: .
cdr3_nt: TGTGCCAGCAAGCCTGCTAGCACAGATACGCAGTATTTT
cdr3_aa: CASKPASTDTQYF

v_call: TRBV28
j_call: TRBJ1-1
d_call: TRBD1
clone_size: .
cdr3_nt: TGTGCCAGCAGTTTAAGGGGACAGCTCATGAACACTGAAGCTTTCTTT
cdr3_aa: CASSLRGQLMNTEAFF

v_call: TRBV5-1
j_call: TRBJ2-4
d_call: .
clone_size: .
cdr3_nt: TGCGCCAGCAGCTTGGAACAGTCTTTAGCCAAAAACATTCAGTACTTC
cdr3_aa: CASSLEQSLAKNIQYF

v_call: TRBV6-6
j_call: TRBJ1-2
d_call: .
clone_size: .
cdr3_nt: TGTGCCAGCAGTTACTTCGACAGCTATGGCTACACCTTC
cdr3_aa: CASSYFDSYGYTF

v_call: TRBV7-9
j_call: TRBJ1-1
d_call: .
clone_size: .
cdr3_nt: TGTGCCAGCAGCTTCCAACAGAACACTGAAGCTTTCTTT
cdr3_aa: CASSFQQNTEAFF

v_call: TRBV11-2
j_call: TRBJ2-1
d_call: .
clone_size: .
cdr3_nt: TGTGCCAGCAGCTTAATGACGGGAGACTACAATGAGCAGTTCTTC
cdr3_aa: CASSLMTGDYNEQFF